There are many counts of the clone carrying this T cell receptor (beta chain). Its specificity is not known. From the 5' RACE reads, TCRdb called clonotypes with MiXCR, one entry per CDR3 protein. The sample holds about 100,000 distinct CDR3 sequences, 3.5% to 5% seen once. The germline V gene encodes CDR1 DFQATT and CDR2 SNEGSKA (reference sequence). V shed 0 bases and J 5 bases; nucleotides not matched to a gene: 10. CDR3 size: 16 residues. This record comes from a study of spatial heterogeneity in lung cancer. Study findings and constraints: Counts that tracked tumor mutation counts were those of expanded intratumoral alpha and beta TCRs.

Time point defined: sample taken at primary tumor resection. No cell sorting; template was whole RNA from tumor, lung tissue or PBMC. This TCR was recovered from a male donor with early-stage non-small cell lung cancer. V gene TRBV20-1 combines with J gene TRBJ2-1, with 7 positions matching TRBD2. The material sequenced was lung tumor tissue, taken at surgery. The CDR3 DNA is TGCAGTGCTAGAGACCCCTTTTCTAGCGGAAACAATGAGCAGTTCTTC. It encodes CSARDPFSSGNNEQFF.